This T cell receptor (beta chain) was captured in a study of T cell responses to AZD1222 COVID-19 vaccine. Study outcomes and limitations: As reported, nearly half of all spike-specific TCRs target variant regions that are unmutated. Baseline seropositives among AZD1222 recipients totaled only five or six. Without day 14 samples, only post-peak T cell repertoires were studied. Spike regions recognized by vaccine-associated CD4 TCRs spanned the protein, led by 160-218 and 743-854.

Generated by immunoSEQ multiplex PCR, the TCRdb table keeps only in-frame clones and is missing some. The profile covers about 110,000 clones, with roughly 90% appearing a single time and 5% to 5.5% taken by the ten largest. A remark on this clone: Its antigen is not identified.

The CDR3 extends over 13 amino acids. V was shortened by 2 bases and J by 4 bases, with 6 bases between the two germline ends. The V gene's germline CDR1 is SGHTA and CDR2 FQGNSA. This clonotype originated in an adult in good health. The specimen comprised peripheral blood, sampled on day 0 of AZD1222 vaccination. The rearrangement uses TRBV7-2 and TRBJ1-5; D not certain. CDR3 DNA: TGTGCCAGCAGCTTATATCGAAATCAGCCCCAGCATTTT. It is translated as CASSLYRNQPQHF.